The 22 T cell receptor beta chains below all came from one sample that was sequenced in a study of T-cell memory formation after mild COVID-19. TCRdb reprocessed the 5' RACE reads with MiXCR, giving one entry per CDR3 protein. This repertoire shows 250,000 to 350,000 distinct CDR3 sequences, about 17% found once; its top ten account for 23%. Sequencing was carried out using PBMCs or a T cell subset sorted from them (not recorded which). The receptors derive from a man between 18 and 29 years old who had mild COVID-19 (a few samples of this study predate the infection). Cell type and time point are not known.

The J gene is TRBJ2-2, the V gene TRBV4-3; D possibly uses TRBD1 or TRBD2 (7 bases each). Per the germline V gene, CDR1 is LGHNA and CDR2 is YSLEER. This CDR3 is 19 amino acids long. V shed 0 bases and J shed 4 bases, with 21 bases lying between them. The CDR3 spells CASSQELPFSGGVTGELFF. CDR3 DNA sequence: TGCGCCAGCAGCCAAGAGCTCCCCTTCTCAGGGGGGGTCACCGGGGAGCTGTTTTTT.

The chain carries TRBV6-5 and TRBJ1-5, with TRBD1 identical over 7 bases. Germline lookup yields CDR1 MNHEY and CDR2 SVGAGI. The CDR3 runs to 14 residues. The junction had 1 base not matched to a gene; V was cut back by 3 bases and J by 2 bases. This chain's CDR3 is CASSYGTGNQPQHF. CDR3 bases: TGTGCCAGCAGTTATGGGACAGGCAATCAGCCCCAGCATTTT.

In its sample, this clonotype was seen a few times. The V gene is TRBV5-6, the J gene TRBJ2-6; possible D gene TRBD1, 5 bases. Germline V gives CDR1 SGHDT, CDR2 YYEEEE. Trimming took 4 bases from V and 4 from J, leaving 12 bases between them. This CDR3 is built from 15 residues. The CDR3 spells CASSRRGAGANVLTF. The DNA for the CDR3 is TGTGCCAGCAGCCGAAGGGGTGCAGGGGCCAACGTCCTGACTTTC.

Only a few counts were recorded for this clonotype. The genes are TRBV9 and TRBJ2-7; D might be TRBD1 (6 bases). Germline assignment: CDR1 SGDLS and CDR2 YYNGEE. V lost 0 bases and J lost 5, with 18 bases in between. This CDR3 has 16 residues. Here the CDR3 reads CASSVDGYTGLNEQYF. In DNA form, the CDR3 reads TGTGCCAGCAGCGTAGACGGGTATACAGGGTTGAACGAGCAGTACTTC.

The chain has TRBV5-1 and TRBJ2-3; TRBD2 aligns across 7 bases. Germline-derived CDR1 and CDR2 are SGHRS and YFSETQ. Unmatched junction bases numbered 7, after V lost 0 bases and J lost 0 bases. This CDR3 region has 17 residues. The CDR3 sequence is CASSLASSGTSTDTQYF. In nucleotides, the CDR3 is TGCGCCAGCAGCTTGGCATCTAGCGGTACTAGCACAGATACGCAGTATTTT.

V usage is TRBV7-2 and J usage is TRBJ1-1, with a weak D call TRBD1 (6 bases). V gave up 3 bases and J gave up 11 bases, with 19 bases separating them. The CDR3 covers 14 residues. Germline V gene lookup returns CDR1 SGHTA and CDR2 FQGNSA. The CDR3 coding sequence is TGTGCCAGCAGCTTTCCCGGACAGCTTAAGGGGGCTTTCTTT. As protein: CASSFPGQLKGAFF. The full variable domain, in which reference TRBV7-2 and TRBJ1-1 provide the parts outside the CDR3, is GAGVSQSPSNKVTEKGKDVELRCDPISGHTALYWYRQSLGQGLEFLIYFQGNSAPDKSGLPSDRFSAERTGGSVSTLTIQRTQQEDSAVYLCASSFPGQLKGAFFGQGTRLTVV.

The chain recombines TRBV5-1 with TRBJ2-7; D may be TRBD2 (6 bases). Deletions cut 8 bases from V and 5 bases from J, with 14 bases between. This CDR3 spans 12 amino acids. In germline, CDR1 is SGHRS, CDR2 YFSETQ. The CDR3 loop is CARRRGGHEQYV. DNA of the CDR3: TGCGCCAGACGGCGGGGAGGCCACGAGCAGTACGTC.

This clonotype was found a few times. The chain combines TRBV2 with TRBJ2-1; the match to TRBD2 covers 11 bases. CDR3 size: 14 residues. V shed 7 bases and J 6 bases; nucleotides not matched to a gene: 5. Germline V gives CDR1 SNHLY, CDR2 FYNNEI. CDR3 residues: CASIVTSGANEQFF. The DNA for the CDR3 is TGTGCCAGCATTGTGACTAGCGGGGCCAATGAGCAGTTCTTC.

The gene calls are TRBV4-3 and TRBJ2-1, with 11 bases identical to TRBD2. Germline V CDR1 and CDR2: LGHNA, YSLEER. The CDR3 has 15 residues. V trimming: 6 bases; J trimming: 6 bases; junction bases outside the gene matches: 7. In nucleotides, the CDR3 is TGCGCCAGCAGGTTCACTAGCGGGGGCTTCAATGAGCAGTTCTTC. This gives the protein CASRFTSGGFNEQFF.

V is TRBV20-1 and J is TRBJ2-7, with D hard to call. CDR3 length: 14 residues. The germline V gene encodes CDR1 DFQATT and CDR2 SNEGSKA (reference sequence). V was cut by 6 bases and J by 0 bases, with 15 bases left in between. This CDR3 reads CSAKARNSSYEQYV. For the CDR3, the DNA is TGCAGTGCGAAGGCCCGGAACAGCTCCTACGAGCAGTACGTC.

This clonotype has only a few counts. This rearrangement joins TRBV19 to TRBJ1-1; possible D gene TRBD1, 5 bases. V was trimmed by 5 bases and J by 1 base, leaving 14 bases between them. The CDR3 spans 15 residues. Germline CDR1 LNHDA, CDR2 SQIVND (reference sequence). The CDR3 nucleotides read TGTGCCAGTAGTCCCCGGGGACCTACGAACACTGAAGCTTTCTTT. It translates to CASSPRGPTNTEAFF.

Only a few counts were recorded for this clonotype. The CDR3 nucleotides are TGTGCCAGCAGCTTTGGTTGGACCTACGAGCAGTACTTC. It encodes CASSFGWTYEQYF. The gene calls are TRBV11-1 and TRBJ2-7, with D uncertain. Looked up from germline, CDR1 is SGHAT and CDR2 is FQDESV (reference sequence). V was pared by 3 bases and J by 2 bases, with 8 bases between. The CDR3 loop spans 13 amino acids.

The table lists this clonotype with a few counts. The V and J genes are TRBV9 and TRBJ1-1; the D gene is possibly TRBD1 (5 bases). Germline values: CDR1 SGDLS, CDR2 YYNGEE. V was shortened by 4 bases and J by 4 bases, with 17 bases between the two germline ends. This CDR3 is built from 15 residues. The CDR3 is CASSIGVELSTEAFF. CDR3 DNA: TGTGCCAGCAGCATAGGGGTGGAGTTGTCCACTGAAGCTTTCTTT.

This chain joins TRBV10-3 and TRBJ2-5; D remains ambiguous. Between the trimmed V and J ends, which lost 4 bases and 4 bases, there was a span of 13 bases. This CDR3 is 14 amino acids long. Germline V gives CDR1 ENHRY, CDR2 SYGVKD. The CDR3: CAISGTQAGETQYF. The CDR3 DNA reads as TGTGCCATCAGTGGAACCCAAGCAGGAGAGACCCAGTACTTC.

The rearrangement uses TRBV7-9 and TRBJ2-1; 7 bases agree with TRBD1. The germline V gene has CDR1 SEHNR and CDR2 FQNEAQ (reference sequence). The CDR3 extends over 18 amino acids. J was trimmed by 2 bases and V by 4 bases; bases with no gene match: 14. The CDR3 coding sequence is TGTGCCAGCAGCTCTAAGGGGGCAGGACTGTCGACCTACAATGAGCAGTTCTTC. Protein: CASSSKGAGLSTYNEQFF.

There are a few counts of this clonotype. The CDR3 sequence: CASSALAGGPTDTQYF. As DNA, the CDR3 is TGTGCCAGCTCCGCACTAGCGGGGGGGCCCACAGATACGCAGTATTTT. This rearrangement joins TRBV11-2 to TRBJ2-3; TRBD2 matches 13 bases. V lost 8 bases, J lost 2 bases, and 7 bases stayed unmatched. CDR3 size: 16 residues. Germline CDR1 reads SGHAT; CDR2 reads FQNNGV.

The chain links TRBV7-2 to TRBJ2-1, with a possible D match to TRBD2 (6 bases). Germline V gives CDR1 SGHTA, CDR2 FQGNSA. This CDR3 has 15 residues. The V end was cut by 5 bases, the J end by 7 bases, with 18 bases between. The CDR3, as DNA: TGTGCCAGCAGCCATGGCGACCGGAGGGAGAATGAGCAGTTCTTC. Amino acid sequence: CASSHGDRRENEQFF.

The rearrangement joins TRBV12-3 or TRBV12-4 to TRBJ2-5; the D is unclear. The CDR3 sequence is 14 residues long. Trimming stripped 5 bases from V and 1 base from J, with 11 bases between. CDR3 protein: CASSALGGQETQYF. The CDR3 nucleotides are TGTGCCAGCAGTGCCCTGGGCGGCCAAGAGACCCAGTACTTC.

J is TRBJ2-3 and V is TRBV28; D gene ambiguous. The CDR3 has 12 residues. The V and J ends lost 10 bases and 2 bases respectively, with 10 bases between them. Germline V gene sequence: CDR1 MDHEN, CDR2 SYDVKM. In DNA form, the CDR3 reads TGTGCCACCGAGCCTTTCACAGATACGCAGTATTTT. Residues: CATEPFTDTQYF. The full variable domain, in which reference TRBV28 and TRBJ2-3 provide the parts outside the CDR3, is DVKVTQSSRYLVKRTGEKVFLECVQDMDHENMFWYRQDPGLGLRLIYFSYDVKMKEKGDIPEGYSVSREKKERFSLILESASTNQTSMYLCATEPFTDTQYFGPGTRLTVL.

The table lists this clonotype with a few counts. The chain carries TRBV6-5 and TRBJ2-3, with D hard to call. The CDR3 totals 14 residues. In germline, CDR1 is MNHEY, CDR2 SVGAGI. Deletions cut 6 bases from V and 2 bases from J, with 12 bases between. The DNA for the CDR3 is TGTGCCAGCAGCTCACGGGCTTCCACAGATACGCAGTATTTT. Its protein is CASSSRASTDTQYF.

This clonotype has a handful of counts. The rearrangement joins TRBV4-1 to TRBJ1-2, with D uncertain. Germline V CDR1 and CDR2: MGHRA, YSYEKL. The CDR3 totals 15 residues. V was clipped by 1 base and J by 2 bases, with 11 bases between them. The CDR3 region is CASSQVRSGNYGYTF. The CDR3 coding sequence is TGCGCCAGCAGCCAAGTCAGGTCGGGGAACTATGGCTACACCTTC.

This clonotype has more than one count but fewer than ten. The chain has TRBV7-9 and TRBJ2-3; the D is unclear. Germline V lookup: CDR1 SEHNR, CDR2 FQNEAQ (reference sequence). This CDR3 region has 13 residues. V shed 5 bases and J shed 4 bases, with 10 bases lying between them. As DNA, the CDR3 is TGTGCCAGCAGCGGATCGGTTTCAGATACGCAGTATTTT. Translation gives CASSGSVSDTQYF.